This T cell receptor (beta chain) was recorded in a study of T cell responses to AZD1222 COVID-19 vaccine. Findings and limits, study-wide: Breadth and depth of Spike-specific TCRs rose after two AZD1222 doses. Researchers took repertoire samples only after the peak T cell response had come. The sample set comprised mostly white British donors with more females, and clonal diversity was possibly underestimated.

CDR3 size: 13 residues. With 6 bases removed from V and 0 bases from J, the gap between germline ends came to 9 bases. Germline loops: CDR1 SGHTA, CDR2 FQGNSA. Some clones are missing from TCRdb's copy, which holds only in-frame ones; the method was immunoSEQ multiplex PCR. Here the sample spans around 130,000 clones, about 94% being singletons. About this clone: Its antigen is currently unknown.

The starting material was peripheral blood, obtained on day 0 of AZD1222 vaccination. The J gene is TRBJ2-7, the V gene TRBV7-2, with D perhaps TRBD1 (6 bases). This receptor was obtained from an adult in good health. DNA of the CDR3: TGTGCCAGCAGGGACAGAGGCTCCTACGAGCAGTACTTC. Translated, it gives CASRDRGSYEQYF.